One sample yielded the 27 T cell receptor beta chains listed below, sequenced in a study of beta chain features in type 1 diabetes (dated by TCRdb to the late 2010s). The study at large found these results: In all four CD4+ subsets, TCRB CDR3 length was moderately but significantly shorter in type 1 diabetes patients.

The library was prepared using the immunoSEQ multiplex PCR assay. The entire isolated RNA was reverse transcribed using the High Capacity cDNA Reverse Transcription Kit, and thus expressed TCRB transcripts were sequenced. TCRdb carries this immuneACCESS record with in-frame sequences only. Its versions omit some clonotypes, under half of them owing to an unresolved V gene in the studies checked, with the rest unexplained. The sample table shows 250,000 to 350,000 clones, and about 13% are seen once. In total, the top ten clones hold 0.017% of the sample. What these receptors recognize is not known. The sample taken for sequencing was naive CD4+ T cells from blood. The cell subset or site label, as the study defines it: true naive CD4+ T cells. These receptors were obtained from a man aged 25 to 40 with type 1 diabetes.

This CDR3 is CASRKQGSSTDTQYF. CDR3 nucleotides: TGCGCCAGCAGGAAGCAGGGCTCTAGCACAGATACGCAGTATTTT. The chain links TRBV5-1 to TRBJ2-3, with TRBD1 as a possible D gene (5 bases). The germline V gene encodes CDR1 SGHRS and CDR2 YFSETQ. This CDR3 contains 15 residues. V shed 5 bases and J shed 0 bases, with 13 bases lying between them.

The chain couples TRBV18 to TRBJ2-7; 9 bases agree with TRBD2. The CDR3 is 14 amino acids. Germline-derived CDR1 and CDR2 are KGHSH and LQKENI. V dropped 0 bases and J dropped 6; count of bases not matched to a gene: 3. CDR3 sequence: CASSPPGLASEQYF. CDR3 coding DNA: TGTGCCAGCTCACCACCGGGACTAGCTTCCGAGCAGTACTTC.

This clone was seen only a few times. This chain uses TRBV15 with TRBJ2-7, with D perhaps TRBD1 (6 bases). Trimming took off 3 bases at V and 0 bases at J, with 12 bases between the two ends. Germline V CDR1 and CDR2: LNHNV, YYDKDF (reference sequence). This CDR3 is 15 amino acids long. CDR3 nucleotides: TGTGCCACCAGCAGGATGCTGGGGGCCTCCTACGAGCAGTACTTC. Amino acids: CATSRMLGASYEQYF.

The table lists this clone with a few counts. The V gene is TRBV15, the J gene TRBJ2-1; the match to TRBD2 covers 13 bases. The CDR3 spans 19 residues. The J segment lost 10 bases and the V segment lost 0 bases, leaving 15 bases of the junction unmatched. The germline V gene encodes CDR1 LNHNV and CDR2 YYDKDF (reference sequence). The CDR3 DNA follows: TGTGCCACCAGCAGAGATGGGGGACGGACTAGCGGGAGAATTGGGGAGCAGTTCTTC. Amino acid sequence: CATSRDGGRTSGRIGEQFF.

The chain combines TRBV5-1 with TRBJ1-1; 7 bases line up with TRBD1. V lost 0 bases, J lost 1 base, and 3 bases stayed unmatched. The CDR3 is 15 amino acids. In germline, CDR1 is SGHRS, CDR2 YFSETQ. The CDR3 loop is CASSLEGQQNTEAFF. The CDR3 DNA is TGCGCCAGCAGCTTGGAGGGACAGCAGAACACTGAAGCTTTCTTT.

A few counts support this clone. The V call is TRBV28, the J call TRBJ1-2, with a weak D call TRBD1 (5 bases). CDR3 size: 12 residues. Trimming stripped 5 bases from V and 8 bases from J, with 12 bases between. Germline-derived CDR1 and CDR2 are MDHEN and SYDVKM. This CDR3 reads CASSLQGFGYTF. CDR3 in DNA: TGTGCCAGCAGTCTGCAGGGTTTCGGCTACACCTTC.

The rearrangement uses TRBV27 and TRBJ1-1, with D tentatively TRBD1 (5 bases). V gave up 2 bases and J gave up 4 bases, with 11 bases separating them. Germline values: CDR1 MNHEY, CDR2 SMNVEV (reference sequence). The CDR3 has 14 residues. The CDR3 is CASSLAGRTTEAFF. CDR3 in DNA: TGTGCCAGCAGTTTAGCGGGACGGACCACTGAAGCTTTCTTT.

This clone came up a few times. The chain uses TRBV25-1 and TRBJ2-7; TRBD2 agrees at 12 bases. Trimming cost V 2 bases and J 4 bases; bases outside gene matches: 6. CDR3 length equals 16 residues. Germline CDR1 reads MGHDK; CDR2 reads SYGVNS. DNA for the CDR3: TGTGCCAGCAGTGAAAAACTAGCGGGAGGACTTTACGAGCAGTACTTC. It translates to CASSEKLAGGLYEQYF.

This clone was detected only a few times. This chain uses TRBV15 with TRBJ2-3; no definite D call. V lost 0 bases, J lost 6 bases, and 10 bases lay in between. CDR3 size: 14 residues. Germline-derived CDR1 and CDR2 are LNHNV and YYDKDF (reference sequence). Here the CDR3 DNA reads TGTGCCACCAGCAGAGATAACTCGTTGGATACGCAGTATTTT. Its protein is CATSRDNSLDTQYF.

This chain joins TRBV30 and TRBJ1-1; no clear D gene. Trimming cost V 8 bases and J 9 bases, with 16 bases left between them. The length of the CDR3 is 11 residues. Germline loops: CDR1 GTSNPN, CDR2 SVGIG (reference sequence). The CDR3 region is CAGKQRIQAFF. Written as DNA, the CDR3 is TGTGCCGGGAAACAGAGAATCCAAGCTTTCTTT.

The V gene is TRBV28, the J gene TRBJ1-5, with a weak D call TRBD1 (6 bases). The V end lost 4 bases, the J end lost 4 bases, and 8 bases lay between the germline ends. This CDR3 spans 13 amino acids. Germline loops: CDR1 MDHEN, CDR2 SYDVKM. CDR3 nucleotides: TGTGCCAGCAGTTGGGGGACAAATCAGCCCCAGCATTTT. Protein sequence: CASSWGTNQPQHF.

This clone was detected a few times. The chain uses TRBV9 and TRBJ2-5; 12 bases are shared with TRBD2. The germline CDR1 and CDR2 sequences are SGDLS and YYNGEE. The CDR3 sequence is 16 residues long. J gave up 2 bases and V 3 bases, and 5 bases lay outside the gene matches. The CDR3 loop is CASSEGLAGRQETQYF. The CDR3 nucleotides are TGTGCCAGCAGCGAGGGACTAGCGGGTAGGCAAGAGACCCAGTACTTC. Looking up the rest from reference TRBV9 and TRBJ2-5 gives the full variable domain: DSGVTQTPKHLITATGQRVTLRCSPRSGDLSVYWYQQSLDQGLQFLIQYYNGEERAKGNILERFSAQQFPDLHSELNLSSLELGDSALYFCASSEGLAGRQETQYFGPGTRLLVL.

This chain connects TRBV7-9 to TRBJ2-5; TRBD1 agrees at 9 bases. The length of the CDR3 is 15 residues. The germline CDR1 and CDR2 sequences are SEHNR and FQNEAQ (reference sequence). The trim removed 5 bases at V and 5 bases at J, leaving 9 bases unmatched. The CDR3 loop is CASSLPGQGWETQYF. The CDR3 region has the DNA TGTGCCAGCAGCCTTCCGGGACAGGGTTGGGAGACCCAGTACTTC.

The V call is TRBV6-6, the J call TRBJ2-3; D remains unclear. CDR3 size: 12 residues. Deletions cut 9 bases from V and 1 base from J, with 8 bases between. Germline CDR1 reads MNHNY; CDR2 reads SVGAGI (reference sequence). DNA of the CDR3: TGTGCCAGTCGAGGAGGCACAGATACGCAGTATTTT. It specifies CASRGGTDTQYF.

This clone was detected a few times. The chain is built from TRBV7-2 and TRBJ2-4; TRBD1 aligns across 8 bases. Germline-derived CDR1 and CDR2 are SGHTA and FQGNSA. After removal of 2 bases from V and 0 bases from J, the junction contained 3 bases not matched to a gene. The CDR3 contains 16 residues. DNA of the CDR3: TGTGCCAGCAGCTTAATTGGGACAGGAGCCAAAAACATTCAGTACTTC. It specifies CASSLIGTGAKNIQYF.

V is TRBV14 and J is TRBJ2-3, with 7 positions matching TRBD1. From germline, CDR1 is SGHDN and CDR2 FVKESK. V lost 5 bases and J lost 7; bases outside the gene matches: 6. The CDR3 consists of 13 residues. Here the CDR3 DNA reads TGTGCCAGCAGCTCCCAACAGGGGAATACGCAGTATTTT. This codes for CASSSQQGNTQYF.

The chain employs TRBV10-3 and TRBJ1-1; possibly TRBD1 for D (5 bases). The V end lost 7 bases, the J end lost 1 base, and 10 bases lay between the germline ends. The CDR3 has 13 residues. Germline V gene sequence: CDR1 ENHRY, CDR2 SYGVKD. The CDR3 loop is CAIMGTGNTEAFF. CDR3 in DNA: TGTGCCATCATGGGTACAGGGAACACTGAAGCTTTCTTT.

This clone was seen a few times. The chain's CDR3 is CASSLDGLLAFF. As DNA, the CDR3 is TGTGCCAGCAGCTTGGACGGACTTCTAGCTTTCTTT. The chain uses TRBV5-4 and TRBJ1-1; D gene unclear. From germline, CDR1 is SGHNT and CDR2 YYREEE (reference sequence). This CDR3 contains 12 residues. Trimming removed 0 bases at V and 10 bases at J, with 10 bases between.

Only a few counts were recorded for this clone. The V and J genes are TRBV7-9 and TRBJ1-2; TRBD1 aligns across 8 bases. The CDR3 spans 14 residues. V lost 5 bases and J lost 7; bases outside the gene matches: 9. The germline gives CDR1 SEHNR, CDR2 FQNEAQ (reference sequence). This CDR3 is CASSQGAVVSGYTF. CDR3 bases: TGTGCCAGCAGCCAGGGGGCAGTTGTCTCTGGCTACACCTTC.

This clone was picked up a small number of times. The chain links TRBV7-2 to TRBJ2-5, with 7 bases that match TRBD1. Trimming removed 3 bases from V and 5 bases from J; junction bases left unmatched: 6. The CDR3 runs to 14 residues. Germline V gene data show CDR1 as SGHTA and CDR2 as FQGNSA. The CDR3 DNA follows: TGTGCCAGCAGCTTTTTCGGACAGGAGGAGACCCAGTACTTC. This encodes CASSFFGQEETQYF.

This clone was counted between two and nine times. The V and J genes are TRBV5-4 and TRBJ2-1; 7 nucleotides agree with TRBD2. V was clipped by 4 bases and J by 7 bases; unmatched bases: 14. The CDR3 contains 16 residues. Germline CDR1 reads SGHNT; CDR2 reads YYREEE (reference sequence). The CDR3 spells CASSVSGLLGLNEQFF. The CDR3 DNA follows: TGTGCCAGCAGCGTTTCGGGACTACTCGGCCTAAATGAGCAGTTCTTC.

Only a few counts were recorded for this clone. The rearrangement joins TRBV14 to TRBJ2-7; no clear D gene. The CDR3 sequence is 13 residues long. Germline values: CDR1 SGHDN, CDR2 FVKESK. Trimming removed 4 bases from V and 5 bases from J, with 12 bases in between. The CDR3 nucleotides are TGTGCCAGCAGCCCCCGCTTGAGCAACGAGCAGTACTTC. Its translation: CASSPRLSNEQYF.

The chain employs TRBV30 and TRBJ1-1; D might be TRBD1 (6 bases). Trimming removed 3 bases at V and 3 bases at J, with 11 bases between. Germline V gene lookup returns CDR1 GTSNPN and CDR2 SVGIG (reference sequence). The CDR3 is 13 amino acids. The CDR3 nucleotides read TGTGCCTGGAGAAACAGGGCCTACACTGAAGCTTTCTTT. This encodes CAWRNRAYTEAFF.

This clone was seen only a few times. The rearrangement links TRBV7-8 to TRBJ2-5; 8 nucleotides match TRBD2. V lost 0 bases, J lost 4 bases, and 7 bases stayed unmatched. Germline V lookup: CDR1 SGHVS, CDR2 FQNEAQ. CDR3 length: 16 amino acids. CDR3 sequence (DNA): TGTGCCAGCAGCTTAGCGCATGGCCTAGCGGGAGAGACCCAGTACTTC. The encoded protein is CASSLAHGLAGETQYF.

The chain recombines TRBV27 with TRBJ2-3, with 9 bases that match TRBD2. Germline V CDR1 and CDR2: MNHEY, SMNVEV (reference sequence). This CDR3 is 18 amino acids long. Germline trimming cut 5 bases from V and 3 bases from J; bases unmatched to any gene: 15. DNA of the CDR3: TGTGCCAGCAGTACGATCTTTGTCGGTAGCGGGAGAACAGATACGCAGTATTTT. Amino acid sequence: CASSTIFVGSGRTDTQYF.

V is TRBV5-1 and J is TRBJ2-7, with 13 nucleotides matching TRBD2. V lost 4 bases to trimming and J lost 2 bases; unmatched junction nucleotides: 6. Germline V lookup: CDR1 SGHRS, CDR2 YFSETQ. There are 16 residues in the CDR3. CDR3 loop: CASSKGLAGSAYEQYF. The CDR3 bases are TGCGCCAGCAGCAAGGGACTAGCGGGATCGGCCTACGAGCAGTACTTC.

The chain combines TRBV7-9 with TRBJ2-1; 14 nucleotides match TRBD2. Germline trimming cut 5 bases from V and 8 bases from J; bases unmatched to any gene: 5. Germline-derived CDR1 and CDR2 are SEHNR and FQNEAQ (reference sequence). There are 15 residues in the CDR3. CDR3 sequence (DNA): TGTGCCAGCAGCCCGGGACTAGCGGGAGTGGATGAGCAGTTCTTC. This sequence encodes CASSPGLAGVDEQFF.